The present T cell receptor beta chain was sequenced within a study of cytotoxic CD8 clonotypes in ibrutinib-treated CLL. Whole-study findings and limits: Relative to age-matched healthy donors, clonality at baseline was higher, and it tracked circulating CD8+ T-cell counts. Before falling back toward baseline at progression, clonality had risen at the time of ibrutinib response.

PBMCs that had been cryopreserved were the source of about 2 micrograms of genomic DNA for TCR beta libraries. Comments on this clone: What it recognizes is unknown.

The germline gives CDR1 SQVTM, CDR2 ANQGSEA. Trimming left V 6 bases short and J 1 base short, with 9 bases between. The CDR3 runs 12 residues. Profiling relied on immunoSEQ multiplex PCR, and the TCRdb table lists in-frame clones only, not all of them. The sample holds some 200,000 clones, 75% to 80% seen once. This receptor was obtained from a human donor with chronic lymphocytic leukemia. This chain joins TRBV29-1 and TRBJ1-2; no clear D. Sequencing used PBMCs, obtained after 12 months of ibrutinib treatment. The CDR3 here is CSVEDNNYGYTF. CDR3 DNA sequence: TGCAGCGTCGAGGATAATAACTATGGCTACACCTTC.